A selection of T cell receptor beta chains follows, all from one sample in a study of CD8+ T cells in alopecia areata. Libraries were prepared by immunoSEQ multiplex PCR; TCRdb keeps only in-frame clonotypes and omits some of them. The data contain more than 85,000 clones, 60% to 65% of them seen just once; the ten biggest clones take up around a sixth. This specimen was CD8+ T cells sorted from blood, taken at week 4, from a patient treated with tofacitinib. All receptors come from a human donor with alopecia areata. The CDR3 runs from the conserved cysteine through the conserved F or W. D genes are given only for firm matches. Clone size, where shown, is once, few, many, or a class for clones that have expanded.

CDR3 length	J gene	V gene	clone size	D gene	CDR3 protein	CDR3 DNA
15	TRBJ2-7	TRBV29-1	few	NA	CSVEDQDSPAYEQYF	TGCAGCGTTGAAGATCAGGACAGCCCGGCCTACGAGCAGTACTTC
17	TRBJ2-2	TRBV11-2	NA	NA	CASSRLIQGRGAGELFF	TGTGCCAGCAGCCGCCTGATACAGGGAAGGGGCGCCGGGGAGCTGTTTTTT
13	TRBJ1-6	TRBV14	NA	NA	CASSQTTHSPLHF	TGTGCCAGCAGCCAAACTACCCATTCACCCCTCCACTTT
13	TRBJ2-7	TRBV29-1	NA	NA	CSVGLQNSYEQYF	TGCAGCGTTGGTTTACAGAATAGCTACGAGCAGTACTTC
15	TRBJ2-2	TRBV4-1	NA	TRBD1	CASSLGQGAGGELFF	TGCGCCAGCAGCTTGGGACAGGGGGCAGGCGGGGAGCTGTTTTTT
15	TRBJ2-6	TRBV7-9	once	NA	CASSFGSSGANVLTF	TGTGCCAGCAGCTTTGGATCTTCTGGGGCCAACGTCCTGACTTTC
15	TRBJ2-5	TRBV9	NA	NA	CASSVYGRYQETQYF	TGTGCCAGCAGCGTGTACGGCAGGTACCAAGAGACCCAGTACTTC
14	TRBJ2-3	TRBV7-2	NA	NA	CASSLERSIDTQYF	TGTGCCAGCAGCTTGGAAAGGTCGATTGATACGCAGTATTTT
12	TRBJ2-7	TRBV15	few	NA	CATSRDGYEQYF	TGTGCCACCAGCAGAGACGGCTACGAGCAGTACTTC
15	TRBJ2-5	TRBV4-1	few	NA	CASSQGWTAKETQYF	TGCGCCAGCAGCCAAGGTTGGACAGCCAAGGAGACCCAGTACTTC
16	TRBJ1-1	TRBV4-1	NA	NA	CASSQVGGGANTEAFF	TGCGCCAGCAGCCAAGTGGGAGGGGGGGCCAACACTGAAGCTTTCTTT
13	TRBJ1-1	TRBV30	NA	NA	CAGEGGMNTEAFF	TGTGCGGGAGAAGGGGGAATGAACACTGAAGCTTTCTTT
15	TRBJ2-7	TRBV9	NA	TRBD1	CASNVRGQGASEQYF	TGTGCCAGCAACGTAAGGGGACAGGGGGCAAGCGAGCAGTACTTC
15	TRBJ1-5	TRBV5-1	NA	TRBD1	CASSSGQGSNQPQHF	TGCGCCAGCAGCTCCGGACAGGGAAGCAATCAGCCCCAGCATTTT
16	TRBJ1-2	TRBV7-9	many	TRBD1	CASSLPQGQGGYGYTF	TGTGCCAGCAGCTTACCGCAGGGACAGGGCGGCTATGGCTACACCTTC
16	TRBJ1-4	TRBV7-6	NA	NA	CASSLDVGRLNEKLFF	TGTGCCAGCAGCTTAGATGTGGGGCGCCTTAATGAAAAACTGTTTTTT
13	TRBJ1-5	TRBV27	few	TRBD1	CASSGTGHQPQHF	TGTGCCAGCAGCGGGACAGGCCATCAGCCCCAGCATTTT
13	TRBJ2-1	TRBV6-5	NA	NA	CASSYERHNEQFF	TGTGCCAGCAGTTACGAGCGACACAATGAGCAGTTCTTC
16	TRBJ2-4	TRBV28	NA	NA	CASSLNHWGIPGIQYF	TGTGCCAGCAGTTTGAATCATTGGGGGATCCCAGGCATTCAGTACTTC
13	TRBJ1-4	TRBV29-1	NA	NA	CSVERPGEEKLFF	TGCAGCGTTGAAAGGCCAGGGGAAGAAAAACTGTTTTTT
14	TRBJ1-1	TRBV30	few	NA	CAWIWDVGGTEAFF	TGTGCCTGGATCTGGGACGTCGGGGGCACTGAAGCTTTCTTT
14	TRBJ2-7	TRBV19	few	TRBD2	CASAPTSGAYEQYF	TGTGCCAGTGCCCCTACTAGCGGAGCCTACGAGCAGTACTTC
13	TRBJ2-1	TRBV27	NA	NA	CASSSTDFREQFF	TGTGCCAGCAGCTCTACTGATTTCCGGGAGCAGTTCTTC
14	TRBJ2-3	TRBV7-9	NA	TRBD1	CASSPGQVTDTQYF	TGTGCCAGCAGCCCGGGACAGGTCACAGATACGCAGTATTTT
14	TRBJ1-1	TRBV9	once	TRBD1	CASSDIDRGTEAFF	TGTGCCAGCAGCGACATTGACAGGGGAACTGAAGCTTTCTTT
14	TRBJ1-1	TRBV27	NA	TRBD1	CASRETGMNTEAFF	TGTGCCAGCAGGGAGACAGGGATGAACACTGAAGCTTTCTTT
14	TRBJ2-7	TRBV23-1	NA	TRBD1	CAFPQRQGNNEQYF	TGCGCCTTTCCCCAACGACAGGGGAACAACGAGCAGTACTTC
16	TRBJ2-7	TRBV4-3	few	TRBD1	CASSQVPGQGAHEQYF	TGCGCCAGCAGCCAGGTACCGGGACAGGGGGCCCACGAGCAGTACTTC
14	TRBJ2-3	TRBV4-1	few	NA	CASSQDPGADTQYF	TGCGCCAGCAGCCAAGATCCCGGCGCAGATACGCAGTATTTT
14	TRBJ2-7	TRBV29-1	NA	NA	CSVGYRTEGYEQYF	TGCAGCGTTGGTTACAGGACTGAGGGCTACGAGCAGTACTTC
12	TRBJ2-2	TRBV29-1	NA	NA	CSVVLDTGELFF	TGCAGCGTTGTTCTGGACACCGGGGAGCTGTTTTTT
17	TRBJ2-1	TRBV4-1	NA	NA	CASSQDTGTGVLNEQFF	TGCGCCAGCAGCCAAGATACCGGGACTGGGGTATTGAATGAGCAGTTCTTC
18	TRBJ2-3	TRBV13	NA	TRBD2	CASSLGASGRAATDTQYF	TGTGCCAGCAGCCTCGGGGCTAGTGGGAGGGCCGCGACAGATACGCAGTATTTT
15	TRBJ1-3	TRBV27	few	NA	CASSLSQGAGNTIYF	TGTGCCAGCAGTTTATCGCAGGGCGCTGGAAACACCATATATTTT
13	TRBJ2-7	TRBV29-1	NA	NA	CSVETAGAYEQYF	TGCAGCGTTGAGACAGCGGGTGCCTACGAGCAGTACTTC
10	TRBJ2-7	TRBV28	few	NA	CASRDYEQYF	TGTGCCAGCCGAGACTACGAGCAGTACTTC
16	TRBJ2-1	TRBV4-3	medium-sized	TRBD2	CASSQDGGGSYNEQFF	TGCGCCAGCAGCCAAGACGGCGGGGGGTCTTACAATGAGCAGTTCTTC
15	TRBJ2-1	TRBV6-1	NA	TRBD2	CASKVAGRGYNEQFF	TGTGCCAGCAAGGTAGCGGGGAGAGGATACAATGAGCAGTTCTTC
13	TRBJ2-7	TRBV5-4	NA	NA	CASSATPEYEQYF	TGTGCCAGCAGCGCGACCCCCGAATACGAGCAGTACTTC
15	TRBJ2-1	TRBV9	NA	TRBD2	CASSHGTSGDNEQFF	TGTGCCAGCAGCCACGGGACTAGCGGGGACAATGAGCAGTTCTTC
13	TRBJ1-1	TRBV27	NA	NA	CASSLFDRTEAFF	TGTGCCAGCAGCTTATTCGACCGCACTGAAGCTTTCTTT
17	TRBJ1-2	TRBV23-1	NA	NA	CASSQPTWGWGNYGYTF	TGCGCCAGCAGTCAACCCACCTGGGGGTGGGGGAACTATGGCTACACCTTC
19	TRBJ1-2	TRBV27	NA	TRBD1	CASTMLWNLGQGFNYGYTF	TGTGCCAGCACCATGCTTTGGAATCTGGGACAGGGGTTTAACTATGGCTACACCTTC
13	TRBJ1-2	TRBV4-3	NA	NA	CASSPFMGYGYTF	TGCGCCAGCAGCCCTTTTATGGGCTATGGCTACACCTTC
14	TRBJ2-7	TRBV5-6	NA	TRBD1	CASSLGQGAYEQYF	TGTGCCAGCAGCTTGGGCCAGGGGGCCTACGAGCAGTACTTC
18	TRBJ2-5	TRBV2	few	TRBD2	CASSEVGASGLAKETQYF	TGTGCCAGCAGTGAAGTTGGGGCTAGCGGGCTAGCCAAAGAGACCCAGTACTTC
15	TRBJ2-1	TRBV6-5	few	NA	CASSLDTDPYNEQFF	TGTGCCAGCAGCCTGGACACCGACCCCTACAATGAGCAGTTCTTC
15	TRBJ2-1	TRBV5-6	NA	NA	CASSLSGQPNNEQFF	TGTGCCAGCAGCTTGTCCGGACAGCCTAACAATGAGCAGTTCTTC
13	TRBJ1-2	TRBV19	NA	NA	CASSLGSDYGYTF	TGTGCCAGTAGTCTTGGTTCAGACTATGGCTACACCTTC
15	TRBJ2-7	TRBV5-1	NA	TRBD1	CASSPTTGGTYEQYF	TGCGCCAGCAGCCCGACGACAGGGGGTACCTACGAGCAGTACTTC
14	TRBJ2-3	TRBV27	few	NA	CASSPARTTDTQYF	TGTGCCAGCAGTCCAGCACGGACCACAGATACGCAGTATTTT
16	TRBJ2-7	TRBV7-9	medium-sized	TRBD1	CASSQKRGQDTYEQYF	TGTGCCAGCAGCCAAAAGAGGGGACAGGATACCTACGAGCAGTACTTC
17	TRBJ2-7	TRBV27	NA	TRBD2	CASSLFRTSGGPYEQYF	TGTGCCAGCAGTTTATTTCGGACTAGCGGGGGGCCCTACGAGCAGTACTTC
14	TRBJ1-2	TRBV4-1	once	NA	CASSQDRGNYGYTF	TGCGCCAGCAGCCAAGATCGAGGGAACTATGGCTACACCTTC
13	TRBJ2-3	TRBV6-5	NA	NA	CASSRNVGDTQYF	TGTGCCAGCAGCCGAAATGTTGGGGATACGCAGTATTTT
14	TRBJ2-7	TRBV5-1	NA	NA	CASSPYRDLTEQYF	TGCGCCAGCAGCCCATACCGGGACTTAACCGAGCAGTACTTC
13	TRBJ2-5	TRBV29-1	NA	NA	CSVDWADQETQYF	TGCAGCGTTGACTGGGCAGACCAAGAGACCCAGTACTTC